The 2 T cell receptor beta chains given below trace back to one sample, sequenced in a study of cytotoxic CD8 clonotypes in ibrutinib-treated CLL. Sequencing used immunoSEQ multiplex PCR; TCRdb keeps in-frame clones, though not all of them. Of 110,000 to 150,000 clones listed, roughly 76% are singletons. This sample comprised PBMCs, obtained after 24 months of ibrutinib treatment. Receptors were obtained from a human donor with chronic lymphocytic leukemia.

CDR3 nucleotides: TGTGCCAGCAGTCCCGGGACTAGCGGCTACGAGCAGTACTTC. It yields the protein CASSPGTSGYEQYF. The gene calls are TRBV28 and TRBJ2-7, with 11 bases lining up with TRBD2. Germline V gives CDR1 MDHEN, CDR2 SYDVKM. V was clipped by 5 bases and J by 3 bases; unmatched bases: 3. The CDR3 is made up of 14 amino acids.

The CDR3 region is CASSLGGRATDTQYF. DNA for the CDR3: TGTGCCAGCAGCTTAGGGGGGCGGGCCACAGATACGCAGTATTTT. The chain recombines TRBV11-2 with TRBJ2-3; possibly TRBD1 for D (6 bases). The CDR3 is 15 amino acids. The V gene lost 1 base and the J gene lost 2 bases, with 10 bases spanning the gap. The germline CDR1 and CDR2 sequences are SGHAT and FQNNGV.